The 5 T cell receptor beta chains below come from one sample, sequenced in a study of cytotoxic CD8 clonotypes in ibrutinib-treated CLL. Using immunoSEQ multiplex PCR, the repertoire was profiled, and TCRdb retains in-frame clones only, with some absent. The data show 200,000 to 250,000 clones, with less than 75% seen just once and approximately 15% held by the top ten. The specimen was PBMCs, collected after 24 months of ibrutinib treatment. These receptors came from a human donor with chronic lymphocytic leukemia.

This chain links TRBV6-5 with TRBJ2-7; 11 bases map to TRBD2. Germline values: CDR1 MNHEY, CDR2 SVGAGI. J was trimmed by 6 bases and V by 0 bases; bases with no gene match: 7. This CDR3 spans 16 amino acids. CDR3 nucleotides: TGTGCCAGCAGTTACTCTGCTAGCGGGAGGAGTGGCGAGCAGTACTTC. Its protein product is CASSYSASGRSGEQYF.

As for this clone: The junction departs from the called germline gene at one end, perhaps through a read error. The chain recombines TRBV7-9 with TRBJ2-1; 7 bases are shared with TRBD2. From germline, CDR1 is SEHNR and CDR2 FQNEAQ (reference sequence). The CDR3 is made up of 14 amino acids. The CDR3 reads CASSLETSYDEQFF. The CDR3 nucleotides are TGTGCCAGCAGCTTAGAGACTAGCTACGATGAGCAGTTCTTC.

This chain connects TRBV18 to TRBJ1-1; 9 nucleotides agree with TRBD1. Germline V gene lookup returns CDR1 KGHSH and CDR2 LQKENI. This CDR3 spans 16 amino acids. Trimming at V came to 4 bases and at J to 8 bases, leaving 14 bases not matched to a gene. The CDR3 sequence is CASSQGQGRGSGEAFF. CDR3 nucleotides: TGTGCCAGCTCACAAGGACAGGGGAGGGGTTCTGGCGAAGCTTTCTTT.

The chain carries TRBV6-5 and TRBJ1-2; 9 positions match TRBD1. V shed 5 bases, J shed 0 bases, and the junction held 4 bases outside the gene matches. This CDR3 is 15 amino acids long. CDR1 is MNHEY and CDR2 is SVGAGI in the germline V gene. The DNA of the CDR3 is TGTGCCAGCAGTCGGGGGGACAGGGCTAACTATGGCTACACCTTC. This codes for CASSRGDRANYGYTF.

The gene calls are TRBV18 and TRBJ2-5; the D is unclear. The germline V gene encodes CDR1 KGHSH and CDR2 LQKENI. Trimming left V 2 bases short and J 7 bases short, with 8 bases between. The CDR3 runs to 12 residues. The CDR3 spells CASSPIPGTQYF. The DNA for the CDR3 is TGTGCCAGCTCACCAATTCCGGGGACCCAGTACTTC.